These 4 T cell receptor beta chains were sequenced from one sample in a study of CD8+ T cells in alopecia areata. Treatment of the sample: oral pan-JAK inhibitor, 5-10 mg twice daily. After isolation, RNA underwent reverse transcription to generate cDNA as the sequencing template. Clones were sequenced by immunoSEQ multiplex PCR, and TCRdb holds only the in-frame ones, with some missing. Seen here are 200,000 to 250,000 clones, less than 75% observed once, and the top ten hold 1.6%. This specimen consisted of CD4+ T cells sorted from blood, obtained at week 4, from a patient treated with tofacitinib. These receptors all stem from a human donor with alopecia areata.

V usage is TRBV7-2 and J usage is TRBJ2-3, with 13 nucleotides matching TRBD2. Germline CDR1 is SGHTA and CDR2 is FQGNSA. With 5 bases clipped from V and 7 bases from J, the junction kept 9 bases outside the gene matches. This CDR3 has 16 amino acids. CDR3 coding DNA: TGTGCCAGCAGCCCACGACTAGCGGGGGGTAGGAATACGCAGTATTTT. Amino acid sequence: CASSPRLAGGRNTQYF.

The chain joins TRBV7-2 to TRBJ1-6; TRBD1 might be the D (6 bases). The CDR3 consists of 14 residues. Trimming shortened V by 3 bases and J by 6 bases, and 9 bases separated the two germline ends. Germline V lookup: CDR1 SGHTA, CDR2 FQGNSA. The DNA of the CDR3 is TGTGCCAGCAGCTTTCAGGGGCCTAATTCACCCCTCCACTTT. Translation gives CASSFQGPNSPLHF.

V gene TRBV7-9 combines with J gene TRBJ2-7; D remains unclear. V dropped 4 bases and J dropped 0 bases, with 13 bases sitting between them. The CDR3 runs to 15 residues. Germline V gene lookup returns CDR1 SEHNR and CDR2 FQNEAQ (reference sequence). The CDR3 is CASSSLGWGSYEQYF. The CDR3 DNA is TGTGCCAGCAGCTCGCTCGGGTGGGGCTCCTACGAGCAGTACTTC.

In this sample, this clone turned up once. The sample contains more than one DNA sequence encoding this CDR3. The chain has TRBV29-1 and TRBJ2-7, with a possible D match to TRBD1 (6 bases). The CDR3 consists of 11 residues. The V end was cut by 6 bases, the J end by 4 bases, with 10 bases between. Per germline, CDR1 SQVTM and CDR2 ANQGSEA. The CDR3 DNA reads TGCAGCGTCGGACAGTCTTACGAGCAGTACTTC. It translates to CSVGQSYEQYF.